The clone carrying this T cell receptor (beta chain) was found many times. Unique molecular identifiers were used to barcode this TCRbeta library. TCRdb re-called the PCR reads through MiXCR, storing one row per CDR3 protein. The sample carries 380,000 or so distinct CDR3 sequences, roughly 14% recorded once. This specimen belongs to a study of T-cell reconstitution after alpha-beta-depleted transplantation in children. Germline V lookup: CDR1 MNHEY, CDR2 SVGAGI. The CDR3 loop spans 12 amino acids. Trimming pared 6 bases from V and 6 bases from J, leaving 8 bases between. This material consisted of PBMCs, taken from the stem cell graft. This receptor was identified in a human donor who donated a stem cell graft to a child with Fanconi anemia. This chain links TRBV6-5 with TRBJ2-2; D gene ambiguous. DNA for the CDR3: TGTGCCAGCAGAAGCCGTCCCGGGGAGCTGTTTTTT. Encoded protein: CASRSRPGELFF.